One T cell receptor beta chain is described in this entry. What it recognizes is unknown. The CDR3 has 14 residues. Germline CDR1 and CDR2: SGHVS and FNYEAQ. The V end was cut by 5 bases, the J end by 8 bases, with 15 bases between. These data are taken from a study of cytomegalovirus exposure and HLA in healthy donors. Method: immunoSEQ multiplex PCR; TCRdb's copy keeps in-frame clones and lacks some. The profile shows about 140,000 clones, 85% to 90% of them singletons. Study results and limitations: The finding came from a later analysis; first-cohort TCR clusters tended to co-occur in the roughly 120 validation repertoires. Among the CMV-associated chains, a few were confirmed in vitro as specific for CMV antigens.

The TCR sequence derives from a man between 18 and 35 years old in good health and CMV-seronegative. The material sequenced was PBMCs. The chain links TRBV7-6 to TRBJ2-2, with D maybe TRBD2 (6 bases). Here the CDR3 DNA reads TGTGCCAGCAGCCCCACCGACGGGAGAGGGGAGCTGTTTTTT. Residues: CASSPTDGRGELFF.